The present T cell receptor (beta chain) was sequenced within a study of T cells in Graves' hyperthyroidism and ophthalmopathy. What was amplified from RNA transcripts were TCR beta CDR3 regions. The HTBI primer set served for first-round RT-PCR of the TCR CDR3. TCRdb redid the calling of the multiplex PCR reads with MiXCR, one entry per CDR3 protein. The table has about 840,000 distinct CDR3 sequences, 38% seen once. Germline CDR1 is SNHLY and CDR2 is FYNNEI. The J segment lost 5 bases and the V segment lost 9 bases, leaving 7 bases of the junction unmatched. This CDR3 is built from 14 residues. Patients were excluded for uncontrolled infection, other autoimmune disease, pregnancy or lactation.

The sequence derives from a man aged 18-30 years with Graves' hyperthyroidism. J is TRBJ2-2 and V is TRBV2, with 9 bases fitting TRBD1. Source material: blood. The CDR3 region has the DNA TGTGCCAGTACGGACAGGGGAAAAACCGGGGAGCTGTTTTTT. Encoded protein: CASTDRGKTGELFF.